These T cell receptor beta chains were read from a single sample in a study of PD-1 blockade in classical Hodgkin lymphoma. Assay used: immunoSEQ multiplex PCR; TCRdb lists only in-frame clones, some missing. This table holds roughly 17,000 clones, about four fifths found once. Specimen: peripheral blood mononuclear cells (PBMCs), collected before the fourth cycle of nivolumab. The receptors shown here come from a human donor with classical Hodgkin lymphoma. Each CDR3 is given with its conserved first and last residue. Fields, in order: CDR3 length, D gene, V gene, J gene, clone size, CDR3 protein, CDR3 DNA. The D gene is left open where the match is weak. The listing skips clone size in some rows; elsewhere it reads once, few, many or a size class.

15	TRBD2	TRBV6-5	TRBJ2-1	.	CASSRTSGSYNEQFF	TGTGCCAGCAGCCGGACTAGCGGCTCCTACAATGAGCAGTTCTTC
16	.	TRBV6-5	TRBJ2-2	.	CASSYLYGGNSGELFF	TGTGCCAGCAGTTACTTATACGGGGGCAATTCGGGGGAGCTGTTTTTT
14	.	TRBV4-2	TRBJ1-1	few	CASSQDSGNTEAFF	TGTGCCAGCAGCCAAGACTCCGGGAACACTGAAGCTTTCTTT
14	TRBD1	TRBV5-1	TRBJ1-1	.	CASSWTGENTEAFF	TGCGCCAGCAGCTGGACAGGGGAGAACACTGAAGCTTTCTTT
13	.	TRBV5-1	TRBJ1-1	.	CASSREGGRGAFF	TGCGCCAGCAGCCGGGAGGGGGGGCGGGGGGCTTTCTTT
14	.	TRBV5-1	TRBJ2-2	.	CASQQGWNTGELFF	TGCGCCAGCCAACAGGGTTGGAACACCGGGGAGCTGTTTTTT
13	.	TRBV15	TRBJ2-7	few	CATSEGSSYEQYF	TGTGCCACCAGCGAGGGGAGCTCCTACGAGCAGTACTTC
12	.	TRBV6-5	TRBJ1-3	few	CASIGPGNTIYF	TGTGCCAGCATCGGACCCGGAAACACCATATATTTT
15	.	TRBV10-1	TRBJ1-1	.	CASSELQGMNTEAFF	TGCGCCAGCAGTGAGCTACAAGGAATGAACACTGAAGCTTTCTTT
15	.	TRBV5-1	TRBJ2-5	few	CASSLGSVQSETQYF	TGCGCCAGCAGCTTGGGGTCTGTGCAGTCAGAGACCCAGTACTTC
13	TRBD1	TRBV6-5	TRBJ1-2	.	CATLSRDRGLYTF	TGTGCCACCCTTTCACGGGACAGGGGGCTCTACACCTTC
16	.	TRBV13	TRBJ1-2	.	CASSSSQLGLHYGYTF	TGTGCCAGCAGCTCCAGCCAGTTAGGGCTCCACTATGGCTACACCTTC
12	.	TRBV5-6	TRBJ2-7	large	CASSFYGGEQYF	TGTGCCAGCAGCTTCTATGGGGGGGAGCAGTACTTC
13	TRBD1	TRBV7-9	TRBJ1-2	.	CATDLGTGYGYTF	TGTGCCACAGACTTAGGGACAGGGTATGGCTACACCTTC
16	.	TRBV7-2	TRBJ2-6	.	CASSSKARSGANVLTF	TGTGCCAGCAGCTCAAAGGCACGGTCTGGGGCCAACGTCCTGACTTTC
16	.	TRBV6-5	TRBJ1-1	once	CASSYSAANKGAEAFF	TGTGCCAGCAGTTACTCGGCAGCAAACAAGGGGGCTGAAGCTTTCTTT
14	.	TRBV21-1	TRBJ2-5	.	CASSIWRSEETQYF	TGTGCCAGCAGCATTTGGAGGTCGGAGGAGACCCAGTACTTC